This T cell receptor beta chain was profiled in a study of OX40 agonist ivuxolimab in advanced cancers. Study-wide findings and caveats: Blood T cells, both CD4+ and CD8+, expanded clonally by week 6 at 0.1 to 3.0 mg/kg. Fewer expanded clones were found on average in CD4+ than in CD8+ T cells.

Produced via immunoSEQ multiplex PCR; TCRdb's table is partial and in-frame only. This table has fewer than 80,000 clones, 85% appearing once. This clone came up a few times. Its antigen is unknown. The germline V gene encodes CDR1 MNHEY and CDR2 SVGAGI. V was cut by 5 bases and J by 6 bases, with 11 bases left in between. This CDR3 has 13 amino acids. This rearrangement joins TRBV6-5 to TRBJ1-5; D unclear. The receptor was derived from an adult with an advanced solid tumor such as melanoma, head and neck, liver or kidney cancer. Sequencing was performed on CD4+ or CD8+ T cells sorted from blood, taken in a trial of the OX40 agonist ivuxolimab. CDR3 protein: CASSNDKGQPQHF. The CDR3 DNA reads TGTGCCAGCAGTAACGATAAGGGTCAGCCCCAGCATTTT.